This T cell receptor beta chain was found in a study of naive and memory T cell subsets. An equimolar mix of two oligonucleotides served as the beta constant-region primer for TRBC1 and TRBC2. The ligated cDNA underwent four PCR rounds using SP2 and nested alpha and beta constant-region primers. TCRdb re-derived calls from the UMI-ligation and nested PCR reads in MiXCR, one entry per CDR3 protein. Among around 30,000 distinct CDR3 sequences listed, roughly 18% were seen once. The CDR3 spans 12 residues. Trimming left V 4 bases short and J 1 base short, with 6 bases between. Germline V gene lookup returns CDR1 DFQATT and CDR2 SNEGSKA (reference sequence).

Material: effector memory CD4+ T cells from blood. The subset is: effector memory, CD45RA- CD27-. This rearrangement joins TRBV20-1 to TRBJ2-3, with D uncertain. The origin of this receptor is a human donor in good health. The CDR3 nucleotides read TGCAGTGCTATCGCAGGCACAGATACGCAGTATTTT. It encodes CSAIAGTDTQYF.